This is a list of T cell receptor beta chains from one sample in a study of technical replicates of blood from a handful of donors. Libraries were prepared by immunoSEQ multiplex PCR; TCRdb keeps only in-frame clonotypes and omits some of them. The sample lists 75,000 to 100,000 clones; nearly 97% were seen once. What was sequenced was T cells isolated from PBMCs. The receptors were gathered from a human donor in good health. CDR3s include the opening cysteine and the closing phenylalanine or tryptophan.

v_gene	j_gene	CDR3aa
TRBV19	TRBJ1-1	CASGLYGGRGFSTEAFF
TRBV28	TRBJ2-7	CASRLAGGIYVRYEQYF
TRBV6-5	TRBJ1-2	CATKDRDVYGYTF
TRBV6-5	TRBJ1-1	CASSYSQGAGTEAFF
TRBV7-2	TRBJ1-1	CASSPGTGSGAFF
TRBV7-6	TRBJ2-3	CASSLLINSGGDTQYF
TRBV2	TRBJ2-2	CASTLETGNTGELFF
TRBV5-4	TRBJ2-7	CASSVGLGARNEQYF
TRBV23-1	TRBJ1-1	CASSQLYTKRDTRAEKAFF
TRBV7-6	TRBJ1-2	CASSLEAGIKSGENYGYTF
TRBV27	TRBJ1-2	CASRPSWTALGYTF
TRBV28	TRBJ2-7	CASSFQYEQYF
TRBV30	TRBJ1-1	CAWSVPGLNTEAFF
TRBV5-4	TRBJ2-5	CASSPAQLAGPQETQYF
TRBV7-8	TRBJ2-2	CASSLPSGGTNTGELFF
TRBV5-1	TRBJ1-2	CASSLAESYGYTF
TRBV10-3	TRBJ2-7	CAISESVADSYEQYF
TRBV7-9	TRBJ1-6	CASSLNGSPLHF
TRBV5-1	TRBJ1-2	CASSLDRGRGDGYTF
TRBV19	TRBJ1-5	CASREPGAPQPQHF